Following are 30 T cell receptor beta chains from one sample sequenced in a study of glioma-infiltrating T cells. TCR alpha and beta CDR3 regions were amplified from RNA using iRepertoire nested multiplex PCR. MiXCR, run by TCRdb on the multiplex PCR reads, gives a single entry per CDR3 protein. The table has 100,000 to 150,000 distinct CDR3 sequences, more than 20% seen once. Sequencing was carried out using glioma tissue, nonneoplastic brain tissue, or PBMCs (not recorded which). All receptors derive from a human donor with low-grade glioma or glioblastoma, undergoing nonglioma brain surgery, or in good health (not recorded which).

This clonotype was observed at least ten times. The CDR3 spells CASSLGPGPSYEQYF. In DNA, the CDR3 is TGTGCCAGCAGCTTAGGCCCGGGACCCTCCTACGAGCAGTACTTC. The genes are TRBV7-2 and TRBJ2-7; D possibly matches TRBD1 or TRBD2 (5 bases each). This CDR3 spans 15 amino acids. Trimming stripped 1 base from V and 0 bases from J, with 10 bases between. CDR1 and CDR2 (germline): SGHTA, FQGNSA.

A word on this clonotype: This may arise from a read error, as a much more abundant clone is one base away. In this CDR3 the conserved last residue, phenylalanine or tryptophan, is missing, so a read error is likely. V usage is TRBV5-1 and J usage is TRBJ2-1; 10 nucleotides agree with TRBD2. The CDR3 is 16 residues long. The trim removed 4 bases at V and 3 bases at J, leaving 7 bases unmatched. The germline V gene encodes CDR1 SGHRS and CDR2 YFSETQ. The CDR3 sequence is CASSPSGRPIYNEQFS. Written as DNA, the CDR3 is TGCGCCAGCAGCCCTAGCGGGAGACCGATCTACAATGAGCAGTTCTCC.

Turning to this clonotype: The junction does not match germline at one end; this may be a read error. The chain is built from TRBV6-6 and TRBJ2-1; no reliable D call. The CDR3 is 13 amino acids. Per the germline V gene, CDR1 is MNHNY and CDR2 is SVGAGI (reference sequence). CDR3 in DNA: TGTGCCCGCAGTCGCCCTGGATACAATGAGCCGTTCTTC. This codes for CARSRPGYNEPFF.

In regard to this clonotype: A much larger clonotype is one base distant, so this may be a read error. The chain links TRBV20-1 to TRBJ2-7; D might be TRBD2 (6 bases). Looked up from germline, CDR1 is DFQATT and CDR2 is SNEGSKA (reference sequence). The CDR3 extends over 12 amino acids. The CDR3, as DNA: TGCAGTGCTCCGACTAGTTCCTACGTGCAGTACTTC. Its protein is CSAPTSSYVQYF.

A word on this clonotype: A much larger clone is a single base away; this may be a read error. The chain recombines TRBV11-2 with TRBJ2-1; tentative D call: TRBD2 (5 bases). This CDR3 spans 13 amino acids. Per germline, CDR1 SGHAT and CDR2 FQNNGV. In nucleotides, the CDR3 is TGTGCCAGCAGCCCGGCGGGTGGTGGTGAGAAGTTCTTC. It translates to CASSPAGGGEKFF.

Regarding this clonotype: One junction end does not reproduce the germline sequence, and a read error may be involved. The J gene is TRBJ2-1, the V gene TRBV6-2 or TRBV6-3, with D perhaps being TRBD1 or TRBD2 (6 bases each). This CDR3 has 16 amino acids. CDR1 MNHEY and CDR2 SVGEGT come from the germline V gene. The CDR3 reads CASSYALAGGDNGQFF. The CDR3 DNA is TGTGCCAGCAGTTACGCACTAGCTGGAGGGGACAATGGGCAGTTCTTC.

There are many counts of this clonotype. The chain carries TRBV4-3 and TRBJ2-2; D tentatively fits TRBD1 or TRBD2 (6 bases each). Germline CDR1 and CDR2: LGHNA and YSLEER. Trimming left V 0 bases short and J 4 bases short, with 12 bases between. This CDR3 has 16 residues. For the CDR3, the DNA is TGCGCCAGCAGCCAAGATGGGGGGCTGGGCACCGGGGAGCTGTTTTTT. This encodes CASSQDGGLGTGELFF.

There are many counts of this clonotype. The J gene is TRBJ2-3, the V gene TRBV4-3, with 8 bases that match TRBD2. The CDR3 is made up of 18 amino acids. Unmatched junction bases numbered 14, after V lost 0 bases and J lost 6 bases. Germline-derived CDR1 and CDR2 are LGHNA and YSLEER. The CDR3 bases are TGCGCCAGCAGCCAAGATGAAGCGGCTAGCGGGCGGCGGGATACGCAGTATTTT. It is translated as CASSQDEAASGRRDTQYF.

Comment on this clonotype: A much larger clonotype is one base distant, so this may be a read error. J is TRBJ1-1 and V is TRBV27, with a possible D match to TRBD1 (5 bases). The germline V gene has CDR1 MNHEY and CDR2 SMNVEV (reference sequence). The CDR3 consists of 13 residues. The CDR3 sequence is CSSSSRVNTEAFF. The CDR3, as DNA: TGTTCCAGCAGTTCCAGGGTAAACACTGAAGCTTTCTTT.

The CDR3 is CATSYPGQGTSSYNEQFF. The CDR3 DNA reads TGTGCCACCAGTTATCCGGGACAGGGGACTAGCTCCTACAATGAGCAGTTCTTC. The chain couples TRBV24-1 to TRBJ2-1; TRBD1 matches at 10 bases. This CDR3 is 18 amino acids long. CDR1 and CDR2 (germline): KGHDR, SFDVKD. Unmatched junction bases numbered 10, after V lost 6 bases and J lost 0 bases.

This clonotype is classed as medium-sized. J is TRBJ1-1 and V is TRBV29-1; D not certain. Trimming pared 6 bases from V and 0 bases from J, leaving 11 bases between. Germline V CDR1 and CDR2: SQVTM, ANQGSEA. The CDR3 covers 13 residues. As DNA, the CDR3 is TGCAGCGTGCCTGGGGTGTTGAACACTGAAGCTTTCTTT. Encoded protein: CSVPGVLNTEAFF. Full variable domain (outside the CDR3, taken from reference TRBV29-1 and TRBJ1-1): SAVISQKPSRDICQRGTSLTIQCQVDSQVTMMFWYRQQPGQSLTLIATANQGSEATYESGFVIDKFPISRPNLTFSTLTVSNMSPEDSSIYLCSVPGVLNTEAFFGQGTRLTVV.

About this clonotype: With a much larger clone just one base away, this may be a read error. The V gene is TRBV5-5, the J gene TRBJ2-3, with D perhaps matching TRBD1 (6 bases). CDR1 and CDR2 (germline): SGHKS, YYEKEE (reference sequence). There are 13 residues in the CDR3. V lost 5 bases, J lost 5 bases, and 12 bases lay in between. The CDR3 nucleotides read TGTGCCAGCAGGTACAGGGTCAGAGATACGCAGTATTTT. As protein: CASRYRVRDTQYF.

V is TRBV3-1 and J is TRBJ2-7, with no clear D. The CDR3 is made up of 13 amino acids. Germline V gene lookup returns CDR1 LGHDT and CDR2 YNNKEL (reference sequence). Trimming stripped 4 bases from V and 5 bases from J, with 12 bases between. The CDR3: CASSPSSQHEQYF. In nucleotides, the CDR3 is TGTGCCAGCAGCCCTTCTAGTCAGCACGAGCAGTACTTC.

Worth noting for this clonotype: A much more abundant neighbour one base away suggests this may be a read error. The J gene is TRBJ1-1, the V gene TRBV4-1; TRBD1 matches at 8 bases. The germline V gene encodes CDR1 MGHRA and CDR2 YSYEKL. The CDR3 consists of 15 residues. Here the CDR3 DNA reads TGCGCCAGCAGCCAGAGGCCGACAGGGGACACTGAAGCTTTATTT. Its translation is CASSQRPTGDTEALF.

This clonotype was counted ten times or more. The chain couples TRBV6-1 to TRBJ2-7; TRBD2 agrees at 7 bases. The CDR3 sequence is 13 residues long. From germline, CDR1 is MNHNS and CDR2 SASEGT. V gave up 5 bases and J gave up 4 bases; unmatched junction bases: 5. CDR3 residues: CASSSGITYEQYF. The DNA for the CDR3 is TGTGCCAGCAGTAGCGGGATTACATACGAGCAGTACTTC.

This clonotype has only a few counts. This sequence joins TRBV12-5 and TRBJ2-3; 7 bases line up with TRBD2. With 2 bases clipped from V and 4 bases from J, the junction kept 3 bases outside the gene matches. Germline CDR1 LGHNT, CDR2 FRNRAP. This CDR3 is 14 amino acids long. CDR3 sequence (DNA): TGTGCTAGTGGTTTGAGAGCGGGACCAGATACGCAGTATTTT. This gives the protein CASGLRAGPDTQYF.

This clonotype was detected many times. The V and J genes are TRBV14 and TRBJ2-4; D gene uncertain. V was pared by 0 bases and J by 0 bases, with 9 bases between. Per germline, CDR1 SGHDN and CDR2 FVKESK. The CDR3 is 16 residues long. CDR3 sequence: CASSQDGRLAKNIQYF. As DNA, the CDR3 is TGTGCCAGCAGCCAAGATGGACGTCTAGCCAAAAACATTCAGTACTTC.

The chain is built from TRBV30 and TRBJ2-3; weak D call: TRBD2 (6 bases). From germline, CDR1 is GTSNPN and CDR2 SVGIG (reference sequence). The CDR3 is 16 residues long. V was pared by 4 bases and J by 8 bases, with 25 bases between. The CDR3 sequence is CAWTEDYWPGVGTQYF. The CDR3 coding sequence is TGTGCCTGGACCGAGGACTATTGGCCTGGCGTGGGTACGCAGTATTTT. The whole variable domain, filled in from reference TRBV30 and TRBJ2-3, reads SQTIHQWPATLVQPVGSPLSLECTVEGTSNPNLYWYRQAAGRGLQLLFYSVGIGQISSEVPQNLSASRPQDRQFILSSKKLLLSDSGFYLCAWTEDYWPGVGTQYFGPGTRLTVL.

This clonotype appeared many times. The rearrangement links TRBV27 to TRBJ2-1; D remains unclear. Trimming took off 4 bases at V and 0 bases at J, with 7 bases between the two ends. Germline lookup yields CDR1 MNHEY and CDR2 SMNVEV (reference sequence). The CDR3 loop spans 14 amino acids. The CDR3 reads CASSSESSYNEQFF. CDR3 sequence (DNA): TGTGCCAGCAGTTCAGAGAGCTCCTACAATGAGCAGTTCTTC.

This clonotype has ten or more counts. The V and J genes are TRBV7-2 and TRBJ2-5; 10 bases line up with TRBD1. Germline V lookup: CDR1 SGHTA, CDR2 FQGNSA. The CDR3 has 15 residues. The V segment lost 4 bases and the J segment 0 bases; nucleotides outside the gene matches: 2. The CDR3 loop is CASSWGTGDQETQYF. The CDR3 DNA is TGTGCCAGCAGCTGGGGGACAGGGGACCAAGAGACCCAGTACTTC.

This clonotype was detected a few times. The chain joins TRBV29-1 to TRBJ2-1, with 9 bases fitting TRBD1. The V segment lost 7 bases and the J segment 4 bases; nucleotides outside the gene matches: 8. The CDR3 has 14 residues. Germline assignment: CDR1 SQVTM and CDR2 ANQGSEA. CDR3 DNA: TGCAGCGGTACCGGGACAGGGAAATACAATGAGCAGTTCTTC. Translating it yields CSGTGTGKYNEQFF.

The table lists this clonotype with many counts. The J gene is TRBJ2-5, the V gene TRBV28; TRBD1 is a possible D gene (6 bases). Germline CDR1 and CDR2: MDHEN and SYDVKM. The CDR3 length is 14 residues. V gave up 4 bases and J gave up 2 bases, with 11 bases separating them. The CDR3: CASSSPDRQETQYF. The DNA for the CDR3 is TGTGCCAGCAGTTCCCCTGACAGGCAAGAGACCCAGTACTTC.

This clonotype has ten or more counts. The J gene is TRBJ2-7, the V gene TRBV27; 8 positions agree with TRBD2. The CDR3 sequence is 15 residues long. The germline V gene has CDR1 MNHEY and CDR2 SMNVEV (reference sequence). Unmatched junction bases numbered 7, after V lost 3 bases and J lost 3 bases. CDR3 residues: CASSFTGGLLYEQYF. The CDR3 coding sequence is TGTGCCAGCAGTTTTACGGGAGGGCTCCTCTACGAGCAGTACTTC.

This clonotype was seen more than once but under ten times. The chain links TRBV11-1 to TRBJ2-3; D is uncertain. CDR3 length equals 12 residues. The V end lost 5 bases, the J end lost 0 bases, and 3 bases lay between the germline ends. Germline CDR1 is SGHAT and CDR2 is FQDESV (reference sequence). The chain's CDR3 is CASSKSTDTQYF. The CDR3 DNA is TGTGCCAGCAGCAAGAGCACAGATACGCAGTATTTT.

This clonotype came up many times. The genes are TRBV6-2 or TRBV6-3 and TRBJ1-5, with unresolved D. The CDR3 spans 14 residues. V lost 2 bases to trimming and J lost 0 bases, with 5 bases between them. Per germline, CDR1 MNHEY and CDR2 SVGEGT. The CDR3 loop reads CASSYLFSNQPQHF. CDR3 in DNA: TGTGCCAGCAGTTACCTATTTAGCAATCAGCCCCAGCATTTT.

Many counts were recorded for this clonotype. A read error may be the cause here, since a much bigger clone is one base away. The chain combines TRBV27 with TRBJ2-1, with 7 bases matching TRBD2. After removal of 6 bases from V and 3 bases from J, the junction contained 8 bases not matched to a gene. The CDR3 consists of 15 residues. Germline-derived CDR1 and CDR2 are MNHEY and SMNVEV (reference sequence). CDR3 in DNA: TGTGCCAGCAGCGTCCTAGCGGAGATCTACAATGAGCAGTTCTTC. It specifies CASSVLAEIYNEQFF.

There are many counts of this clonotype. This rearrangement joins TRBV19 to TRBJ2-3; 12 bases line up with TRBD2. Germline CDR1 reads LNHDA; CDR2 reads SQIVND (reference sequence). The CDR3 consists of 14 residues. J gave up 7 bases and V 10 bases, and 9 bases lay outside the gene matches. The CDR3 region has the DNA TGTGCCACTCGGACTAGCGGGATATCAAATACGCAGTATTTT. This translates into CATRTSGISNTQYF.

This clonotype was seen repeatedly, ten times or more. The chain joins TRBV6-6 to TRBJ2-1; tentatively, D is TRBD1 (6 bases). This CDR3 contains 15 residues. Trimming took off 2 bases at V and 7 bases at J, with 15 bases between the two ends. Germline V lookup: CDR1 MNHNY, CDR2 SVGAGI (reference sequence). As DNA, the CDR3 is TGTGCCAGCAGTTACGGCCCGGGACACCGGAATGAGCAGTTCTTC. Protein: CASSYGPGHRNEQFF.

This clonotype was recorded at least ten times. J is TRBJ2-5 and V is TRBV7-2, with 8 bases matching TRBD1. With 5 bases clipped from V and 2 bases from J, the junction kept 1 base outside the gene matches. CDR3 length equals 13 residues. Germline loops: CDR1 SGHTA, CDR2 FQGNSA. CDR3 nucleotides: TGTGCCAGCAGCCGGACAGGGCAAGAGACCCAGTACTTC. It specifies CASSRTGQETQYF. The variable domain in full, with the rest retrieved from reference TRBV7-2 and TRBJ2-5, is GAGVSQSPSNKVTEKGKDVELRCDPISGHTALYWYRQSLGQGLEFLIYFQGNSAPDKSGLPSDRFSAERTGGSVSTLTIQRTQQEDSAVYLCASSRTGQETQYFGPGTRLLVL.

The chain carries TRBV19 and TRBJ2-1; no clear D. Trimming pared 4 bases from V and 0 bases from J, leaving 10 bases between. CDR1 and CDR2 (germline): LNHDA, SQIVND (reference sequence). This CDR3 has 15 amino acids. The CDR3 DNA reads as TGTGCCAGTAGTACCATCCTAGACTCCTACAATGAGCAGTTCTTC. Protein product: CASSTILDSYNEQFF. Together with reference TRBV19 and TRBJ2-1, the CDR3 gives the full variable domain: DGGITQSPKYLFRKEGQNVTLSCEQNLNHDAMYWYRQDPGQGLRLIYYSQIVNDFQKGDIAEGYSVSREKKESFPLTVTSAQKNPTAFYLCASSTILDSYNEQFFGPGTRLTVL.